This record concerns one T cell receptor beta chain sequence. Its antigen is unknown. The entry originates in a study of blood T cells in healthy people across ages. Study-level points and caveats: Long-lived donors had more naive CD4+ cells and higher diversity than aged donors.

Trimming took off 2 bases at V and 7 bases at J, with 9 bases between the two ends. Germline CDR1 and CDR2: SEHNR and FQNEAQ (reference sequence). The CDR3 loop spans 13 amino acids. Alongside a J-beta primer mix, a sample-barcoded 5' primer served in a second PCR lasting about 7 to 12 cycles. A single record per CDR3 protein comes from TCRdb applying MiXCR to the 5' RACE reads. The sample lists around 1,500,000 distinct CDR3 sequences, 25% to 30% occurring once. This TCR was recovered from a woman younger than 45 in good health. J is TRBJ1-5 and V is TRBV7-9; no clear D. The material sequenced was blood. The CDR3 loop is CASSLMEDQPQHF. In DNA, the CDR3 is TGTGCCAGCAGCTTAATGGAGGACCAGCCCCAGCATTTT.